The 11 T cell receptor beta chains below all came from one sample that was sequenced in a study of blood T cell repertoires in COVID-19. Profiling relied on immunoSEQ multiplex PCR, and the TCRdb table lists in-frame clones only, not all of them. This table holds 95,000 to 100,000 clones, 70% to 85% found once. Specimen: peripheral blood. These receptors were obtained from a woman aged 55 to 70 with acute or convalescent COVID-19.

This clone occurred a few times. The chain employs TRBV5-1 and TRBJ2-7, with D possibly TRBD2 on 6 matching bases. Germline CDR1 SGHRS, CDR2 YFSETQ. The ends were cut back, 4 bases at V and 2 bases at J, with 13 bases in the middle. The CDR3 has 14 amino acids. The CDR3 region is CASSASALTYEQYF. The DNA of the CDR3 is TGCGCCAGCAGCGCTAGCGCTTTAACCTACGAGCAGTACTTC.

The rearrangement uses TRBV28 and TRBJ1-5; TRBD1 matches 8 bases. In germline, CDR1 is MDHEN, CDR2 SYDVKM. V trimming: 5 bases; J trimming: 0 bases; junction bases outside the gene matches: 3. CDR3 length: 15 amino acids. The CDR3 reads CASSQQGDSNQPQHF. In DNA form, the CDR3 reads TGTGCCAGCAGTCAACAGGGGGATAGCAATCAGCCCCAGCATTTT. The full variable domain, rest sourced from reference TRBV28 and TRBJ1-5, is DVKVTQSSRYLVKRTGEKVFLECVQDMDHENMFWYRQDPGLGLRLIYFSYDVKMKEKGDIPEGYSVSREKKERFSLILESASTNQTSMYLCASSQQGDSNQPQHFGDGTRLSIL.

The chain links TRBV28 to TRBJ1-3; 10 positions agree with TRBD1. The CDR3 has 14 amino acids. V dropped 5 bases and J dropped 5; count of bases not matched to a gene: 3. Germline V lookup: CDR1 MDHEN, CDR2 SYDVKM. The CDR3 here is CASSGDRGRNTIYF. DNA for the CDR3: TGTGCCAGCAGTGGGGACAGGGGCCGAAACACCATATATTTT.

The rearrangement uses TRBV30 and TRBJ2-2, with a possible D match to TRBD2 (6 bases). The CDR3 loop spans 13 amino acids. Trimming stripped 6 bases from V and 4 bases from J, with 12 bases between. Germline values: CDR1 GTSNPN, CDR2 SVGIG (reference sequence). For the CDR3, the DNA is TGTGCCTGTCATCAGCGGGTCACCGGGGAGCTGTTTTTT. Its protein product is CACHQRVTGELFF.

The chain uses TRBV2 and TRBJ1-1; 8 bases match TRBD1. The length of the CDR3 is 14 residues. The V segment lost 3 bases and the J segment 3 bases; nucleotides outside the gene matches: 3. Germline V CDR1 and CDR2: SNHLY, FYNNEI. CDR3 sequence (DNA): TGTGCCAGCAGTGATCAGGGGGCGTACACTGAAGCTTTCTTT. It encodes CASSDQGAYTEAFF. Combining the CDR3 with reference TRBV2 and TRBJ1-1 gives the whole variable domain EPEVTQTPSHQVTQMGQEVILRCVPISNHLYFYWYRQILGQKVEFLVSFYNNEISEKSEIFDDQFSVERPDGSNFTLKIRSTKLEDSAMYFCASSDQGAYTEAFFGQGTRLTVV.

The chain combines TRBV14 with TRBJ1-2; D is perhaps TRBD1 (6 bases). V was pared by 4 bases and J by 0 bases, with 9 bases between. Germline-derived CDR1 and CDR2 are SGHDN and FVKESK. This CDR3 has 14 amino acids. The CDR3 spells CASSPRTANYGYTF. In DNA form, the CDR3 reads TGTGCCAGCAGCCCTAGGACAGCTAACTATGGCTACACCTTC.

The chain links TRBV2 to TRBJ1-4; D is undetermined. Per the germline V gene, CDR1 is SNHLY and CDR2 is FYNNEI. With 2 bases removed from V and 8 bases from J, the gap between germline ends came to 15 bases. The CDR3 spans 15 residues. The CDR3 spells CASSESVGRREKLFF. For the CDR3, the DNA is TGTGCCAGCAGTGAAAGCGTGGGGAGGAGGGAAAAACTGTTTTTT.

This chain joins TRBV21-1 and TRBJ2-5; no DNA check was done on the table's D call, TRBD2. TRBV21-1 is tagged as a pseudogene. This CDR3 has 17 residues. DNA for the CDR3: TGTGCCATCAAGTGTTCAAGATGCGGCTCTCTCTCAGAGACCCAGTACTTC. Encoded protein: CAIKCSRCGSLSETQYF.

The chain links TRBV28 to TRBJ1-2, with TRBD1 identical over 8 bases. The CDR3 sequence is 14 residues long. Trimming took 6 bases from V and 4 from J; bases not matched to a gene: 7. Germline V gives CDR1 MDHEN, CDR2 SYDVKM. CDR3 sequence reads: CASSSRQGSYGYTF. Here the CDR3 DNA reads TGTGCCAGCAGCTCTCGACAGGGGTCCTATGGCTACACCTTC.

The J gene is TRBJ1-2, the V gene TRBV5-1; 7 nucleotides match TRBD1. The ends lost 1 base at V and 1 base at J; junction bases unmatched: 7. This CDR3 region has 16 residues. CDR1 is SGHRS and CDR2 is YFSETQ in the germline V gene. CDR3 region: CASSLRQGENNYGYTF. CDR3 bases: TGCGCCAGCAGCTTGCGGCAGGGGGAGAATAACTATGGCTACACCTTC.

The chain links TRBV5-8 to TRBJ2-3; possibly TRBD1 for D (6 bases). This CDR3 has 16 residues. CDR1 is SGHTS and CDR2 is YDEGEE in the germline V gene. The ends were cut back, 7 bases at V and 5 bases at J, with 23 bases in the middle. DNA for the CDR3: TGTGCCAGCGTAATGAGGGCAGGGGCCATTGGAGATACGCAGTATTTT. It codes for CASVMRAGAIGDTQYF.